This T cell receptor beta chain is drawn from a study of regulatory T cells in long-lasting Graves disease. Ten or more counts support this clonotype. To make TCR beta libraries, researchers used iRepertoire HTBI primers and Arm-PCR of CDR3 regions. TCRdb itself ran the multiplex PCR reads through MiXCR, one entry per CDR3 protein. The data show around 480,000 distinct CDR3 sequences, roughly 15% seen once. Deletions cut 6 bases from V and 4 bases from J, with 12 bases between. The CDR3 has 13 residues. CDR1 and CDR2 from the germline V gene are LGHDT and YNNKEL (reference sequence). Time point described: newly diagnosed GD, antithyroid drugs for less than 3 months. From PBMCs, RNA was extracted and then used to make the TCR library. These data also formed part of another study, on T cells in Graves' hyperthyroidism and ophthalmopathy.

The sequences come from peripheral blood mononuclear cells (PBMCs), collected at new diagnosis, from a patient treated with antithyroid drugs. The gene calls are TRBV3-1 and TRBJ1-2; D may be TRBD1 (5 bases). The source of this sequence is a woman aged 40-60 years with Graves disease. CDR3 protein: CASSETGGYGYTF. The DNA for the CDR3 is TGTGCCAGCAGTGAGACGGGGGGCTATGGCTACACCTTC.